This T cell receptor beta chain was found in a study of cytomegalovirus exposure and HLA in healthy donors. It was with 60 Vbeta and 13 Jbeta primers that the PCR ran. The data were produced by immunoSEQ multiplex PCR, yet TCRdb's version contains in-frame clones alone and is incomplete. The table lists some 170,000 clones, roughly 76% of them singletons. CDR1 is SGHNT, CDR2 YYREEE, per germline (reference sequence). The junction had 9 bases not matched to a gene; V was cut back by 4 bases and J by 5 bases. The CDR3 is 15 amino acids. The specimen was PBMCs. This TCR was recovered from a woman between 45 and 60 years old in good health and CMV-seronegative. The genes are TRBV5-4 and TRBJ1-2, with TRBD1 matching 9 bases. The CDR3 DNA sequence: TGTGCCAGCAGCCGGACAGGGGTTGGAACGTATGGCTACACCTTC. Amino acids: CASSRTGVGTYGYTF.